Listed below are T cell receptor beta chains from one sample, sequenced in a study of regulatory T cells in long-lasting Graves disease. TCRdb reprocessed the multiplex PCR reads via MiXCR and lists one record per CDR3 protein. The sample yields approximately 300,000 distinct CDR3 sequences, 15% to 20% seen once. This material consisted of peripheral blood mononuclear cells (PBMCs), taken at new diagnosis, from a patient treated with antithyroid drugs. Source of these receptors: a female donor with Graves disease. CDR3s include the opening cysteine and the closing phenylalanine or tryptophan. D genes are given only for firm matches. The size of a clone is reported for some rows only, either as once, few or many, or as a class for expanded clones.

V	D	size	J	CDR3	DNA
TRBV20-1	TRBD1	few	TRBJ2-7	CSAPSGQPFTYEQYF	TGCAGTGCTCCTTCGGGACAGCCGTTCACCTACGAGCAGTACTTC
TRBV6-2/TRBV6-3	NA	NA	TRBJ2-5	CASSSKSGPFQETQYF	TGTGCCAGCAGTTCAAAGAGCGGCCCGTTCCAAGAGACCCAGTACTTC
TRBV19	NA	few	TRBJ2-2	CASLTATGELFF	TGTGCCAGCCTCACAGCTACCGGGGAGCTGTTTTTT
TRBV24-1	TRBD2	NA	TRBJ2-5	CATSDLAGGPFVETQYF	TGTGCCACCAGTGACCTAGCGGGAGGGCCTTTCGTGGAGACCCAGTACTTC
TRBV27	NA	many	TRBJ1-1	CASSLSRGGNTEAFF	TGTGCCAGCAGTTTATCTAGGGGCGGGAACACTGAAGCTTTCTTT
TRBV30	TRBD1	many	TRBJ2-7	CAWSATGFSYEQYF	TGTGCCTGGAGTGCGACAGGGTTTTCCTACGAGCAGTACTTC
TRBV5-1	NA	many	TRBJ2-7	CASSLGVGGMDYEQYF	TGCGCCAGCAGCTTGGGGGTCGGGGGAATGGACTACGAGCAGTACTTC
TRBV7-8	NA	few	TRBJ2-7	CASSPAGFSYEQYF	TGTGCCAGCAGCCCAGCGGGCTTCTCCTACGAGCAGTACTTC
TRBV12-3/TRBV12-4	TRBD2	many	TRBJ2-1	CASSFLAGDEQFF	TGTGCCAGCAGTTTTTTAGCGGGAGATGAGCAGTTCTTC
TRBV12-3/TRBV12-4	NA	many	TRBJ2-7	CASKIADSYEQYF	TGTGCCAGCAAAATAGCGGACTCCTACGAGCAGTACTTC
TRBV24-1	NA	few	TRBJ1-5	CATSDTGPSNQPQHF	TGTGCCACCAGTGACACAGGGCCCAGCAATCAGCCCCAGCATTTT
TRBV7-6	TRBD1	many	TRBJ1-6	CASSGDRAGSPLHF	TGTGCCAGCAGCGGCGACAGGGCTGGTTCACCCCTCCACTTT
TRBV5-1	TRBD2	many	TRBJ2-1	CASSPPLGLAGAPHSYNEQFF	TGCGCCAGCAGCCCTCCCCTGGGACTAGCGGGAGCCCCCCACTCCTACAATGAGCAGTTCTTC
TRBV29-1	NA	few	TRBJ2-5	CSVALGGETQYF	TGCAGCGTTGCCTTGGGGGGAGAGACCCAGTACTTC
TRBV11-2	NA	NA	TRBJ2-1	CASSPAPGEQFF	TGTGCCAGCAGCCCGGCCCCGGGTGAGCAGTTCTTC
TRBV9	NA	NA	TRBJ2-2	CASRPGEPGELFF	TGTGCCAGCCGCCCAGGGGAGCCCGGGGAGCTGTTTTTT
TRBV13	TRBD1	NA	TRBJ2-1	CASSLGGRGTEQFF	TGTGCCAGCAGCTTAGGAGGCAGGGGGACTGAGCAGTTCTTC
TRBV4-2	TRBD2	once	TRBJ2-2	CASSRQASGSHVGGNTGELFF	TGTGCCAGCAGCCGGCAGGCTAGCGGGAGCCATGTAGGGGGGAACACCGGGGAGCTGTTTTTT
TRBV5-1	NA	NA	TRBJ2-7	CASSPAGSPGEQYF	TGCGCCAGCAGCCCCGCCGGGTCCCCAGGGGAGCAGTACTTC
TRBV18	NA	many	TRBJ2-7	CASSPGTGSYEQYF	TGTGCCAGCTCACCGGGAACAGGGTCCTACGAGCAGTACTTC
TRBV27	TRBD2	many	TRBJ2-1	CASSNGLAGGLTSAQFF	TGTGCCAGCAGTAACGGACTAGCGGGAGGGCTCACTTCTGCGCAGTTCTTC